This T cell receptor beta chain appears in the sequencing data of a study of PD-1 blockade in classical Hodgkin lymphoma. Regarding this clone: Its antigen is unidentified.

Study-wide results and caveats: Differences between repertoires have undefined causes, possibly disease activity or prior therapy.

Every patient had relapsed following autologous stem cell transplantation, and cohorts differed in brentuximab vedotin exposure. This CDR3 contains 14 residues. V was pared by 7 bases and J by 2 bases, with 9 bases between. CDR1 is MDHEN and CDR2 is SYDVKM in the germline V gene. The repertoire was sequenced with immunoSEQ multiplex PCR; TCRdb's copy has only in-frame clones and lacks some. The sample has some 100,000 clones; approximately 92% are singletons. The V and J genes are TRBV28 and TRBJ2-6; D tentatively fits TRBD1 or TRBD2 (5 bases each). The specimen comprised peripheral blood mononuclear cells (PBMCs), sampled at baseline. The sequence was collected from a human donor with classical Hodgkin lymphoma. In DNA, the CDR3 is TGTGCCAGCACAACGGGGCCTGGGGCCAACGTCCTGACTTTC. Protein sequence: CASTTGPGANVLTF. Drawing the rest from reference TRBV28 and TRBJ2-6, the complete variable domain is DVKVTQSSRYLVKRTGEKVFLECVQDMDHENMFWYRQDPGLGLRLIYFSYDVKMKEKGDIPEGYSVSREKKERFSLILESASTNQTSMYLCASTTGPGANVLTFGAGSRLTVL.